One sample yielded the 9 T cell receptor beta chains listed below, sequenced in a study of T cell repertoires in ileal Crohn's disease. Libraries were prepared by immunoSEQ multiplex PCR; TCRdb keeps only in-frame clonotypes and omits some of them. The sample consists of thousands of clones, approximately 79% of them appearing once. The sample's time point: proximal margin of the surgical specimen (macroscopically non-inflamed). The sample consisted of ileal tissue. The receptors come from an adult with Crohn's disease.

Only a few counts were recorded for this clone. The V and J genes are TRBV28 and TRBJ2-1, with 10 bases fitting TRBD2. The germline gives CDR1 MDHEN, CDR2 SYDVKM. Losses at the gene ends were 5 bases for V and 9 bases for J; bases not matched to a gene: 7. This CDR3 is 14 amino acids long. In DNA form, the CDR3 reads TGTGCCAGCAGTGAGAGTAGCGGGAGGTGTGAGCAGTTCTTC. Translating gives CASSESSGRCEQFF.

The chain has TRBV28 and TRBJ2-6; a possible D gene is TRBD2 (6 bases). From germline, CDR1 is MDHEN and CDR2 SYDVKM. The CDR3 runs 15 residues. Trimming cost V 3 bases and J 1 base, with 7 bases left between them. The CDR3 region is CASSLGGSGANVLTF. The CDR3 DNA reads as TGTGCCAGCAGTTTGGGGGGTTCTGGGGCCAACGTCCTGACTTTC.

This clone was counted a few times. The chain joins TRBV15 to TRBJ2-5; D might be TRBD1 or TRBD2, each matching 6 bases. V was shortened by 2 bases and J by 5 bases, with 9 bases between the two germline ends. Germline values: CDR1 LNHNV, CDR2 YYDKDF (reference sequence). This CDR3 has 13 residues. DNA for the CDR3: TGTGCCACCAGCAGAAGGGGGGCTGAGACCCAGTACTTC. This translates into CATSRRGAETQYF.

This sequence joins TRBV5-1 and TRBJ2-7; weak D call: TRBD1 (7 bases). Germline CDR1 and CDR2: SGHRS and YFSETQ. V was pared by 0 bases and J by 9 bases, with 13 bases between. The CDR3 has 13 residues. The CDR3 region is CASSLGQGGGQYF. The CDR3 DNA is TGCGCCAGCAGCTTGGGACAGGGAGGAGGGCAGTACTTC.

The genes are TRBV6-1 and TRBJ2-4; 12 bases line up with TRBD2. CDR1 MNHNS and CDR2 SASEGT come from the germline V gene. The CDR3 is made up of 19 amino acids. V was clipped by 4 bases and J by 0 bases; unmatched bases: 10. The CDR3 reads CASSVGLAGNKLAKNIQYF. The CDR3 region has the DNA TGTGCCAGCAGTGTTGGACTAGCGGGGAATAAACTAGCCAAAAACATTCAGTACTTC.

The chain recombines TRBV9 with TRBJ1-6; D is possibly TRBD1 (6 bases). The V end was cut by 0 bases, the J end by 5 bases, with 9 bases between. The CDR3 is 15 amino acids. Germline CDR1 SGDLS, CDR2 YYNGEE. The CDR3 DNA reads TGTGCCAGCAGCGTAGGAGGGGGAGATAATTCACCCCTCCACTTT. It codes for CASSVGGGDNSPLHF.

The chain is built from TRBV7-2 and TRBJ1-2; D is ambiguous. The CDR3 contains 14 residues. V lost 2 bases, J lost 7 bases, and 14 bases lay in between. Per germline, CDR1 SGHTA and CDR2 FQGNSA. The CDR3 reads CASSLSPGLGGYTF. The CDR3 DNA is TGTGCCAGCAGCTTATCGCCGGGGTTGGGTGGCTACACCTTC.

The V and J genes are TRBV7-2 and TRBJ1-4, with D uncertain. V lost 8 bases and J 1 base, leaving 20 bases between the germline ends. This CDR3 has 17 amino acids. The germline gives CDR1 SGHTA, CDR2 FQGNSA. CDR3 protein: CASSQRLGRGTNEKLFF. The CDR3 bases are TGTGCCAGCTCCCAGCGGCTAGGCCGGGGAACTAATGAAAAACTGTTTTTT. The full variable domain, rest sourced from reference TRBV7-2 and TRBJ1-4, is GAGVSQSPSNKVTEKGKDVELRCDPISGHTALYWYRQSLGQGLEFLIYFQGNSAPDKSGLPSDRFSAERTGGSVSTLTIQRTQQEDSAVYLCASSQRLGRGTNEKLFFGSGTQLSVL.

The chain couples TRBV7-2 to TRBJ2-3; 15 bases are shared with TRBD2. The CDR3 is made up of 15 amino acids. Trimming at V came to 3 bases and at J to 14 bases, leaving 9 bases not matched to a gene. Germline V gene lookup returns CDR1 SGHTA and CDR2 FQGNSA. For the CDR3, the DNA is TGTGCCAGCAGCTTCGGACTAGCGGGAGGGCAGATGGGGTATTTT. Its translation: CASSFGLAGGQMGYF. Looking up the rest from reference TRBV7-2 and TRBJ2-3 gives the full variable domain: GAGVSQSPSNKVTEKGKDVELRCDPISGHTALYWYRQSLGQGLEFLIYFQGNSAPDKSGLPSDRFSAERTGGSVSTLTIQRTQQEDSAVYLCASSFGLAGGQMGYFGPGTRLTVL.